This T cell receptor beta chain originates from a study of metastatic and nonmetastatic thyroid tumors. Study overall: Where malignant and benign thyroid patients were concerned, repertoires were compared across blood and tumor or nodule tissue.

Points from the study as a whole: According to reports, the diversity of TCR beta was significantly higher in malignant thyroid tumors than in benign nodules, and this held in both blood and tumor samples.

MiXCR re-clonotyped the PCR reads for TCRdb. Of fewer than 50,000 clones detected, around 15% appear once; the ten largest clones hold approximately 21%. A word on this clone: Antigen: not known.

Until they underwent thyroid surgery, no patient had received any treatment. CDR1 MDHEN and CDR2 SYDVKM come from the germline V gene. The CDR3 covers 14 residues. V lost 3 bases to trimming and J lost 7 bases, with 16 bases between them. Sequencing used blood. V and J are TRBV28 and TRBJ2-7, with D perhaps TRBD1 (6 bases). The origin of this receptor is a female donor with papillary thyroid cancer or a benign thyroid nodule (not recorded which). Some clones in this sample may be carry-over from other donors' samples. The CDR3 sequence: CASSFGGRGREQYF. The CDR3 DNA reads as TGTGCCAGCAGTTTTGGGGGCCGCGGGCGGGAGCAGTACTTC.